This T cell receptor (beta chain) originates from a study of T cell responses to AZD1222 COVID-19 vaccine. The wider study: Researchers grouped second doses given at about 4 or about 12 weeks into one pool.

General study results and limits: Spike-specific TCR breadth rose after two AZD1222 doses, and depth rose as well. Across spike, vaccine-associated CD4 TCRs were found, dominant at 160-218 and 743-854. The number of AZD1222 recipients seropositive at baseline was only 6 or 7.

Profiling relied on immunoSEQ multiplex PCR, and the TCRdb table lists in-frame clones only, not all of them. The sample shows around 95,000 clones, roughly 89% of them seen only once. The length of the CDR3 is 13 residues. CDR1 is KGHSH, CDR2 LQKENI, per germline. V was shortened by 3 bases and J by 7 bases, with 7 bases between the two germline ends. Regarding this clone: The antigen remains unidentified.

The sequences come from peripheral blood, collected on day 0 of AZD1222 vaccination. The receptor comes from an adult in good health. This sequence joins TRBV18 and TRBJ1-6; TRBD1 might be the D (6 bases). This chain's CDR3 is CASSPQGNSPLHF. The CDR3 DNA follows: TGTGCCAGCTCACCTCAGGGGAATTCACCCCTCCACTTT.